Sequencing of this T cell receptor beta chain was carried out in a study of PD-1 blockade in classical Hodgkin lymphoma. Study in general: On a schedule of every 2 weeks, patients received nivolumab 3 mg/kg intravenously.

Overall study findings and caveats: With CD4+ cells, TCR diversity rose significantly by C4D1, but not with CD8+ cells.

Some clones are missing from TCRdb's copy, which holds only in-frame ones; the method was immunoSEQ multiplex PCR. The sample yields 40,000 to 50,000 clones, about 88% seen once. Per the germline V gene, CDR1 is SEHNR and CDR2 is FQNEAQ (reference sequence). The V end was cut by 5 bases, the J end by 1 base, with 9 bases between. This CDR3 contains 13 residues. Every one of the patients relapsed after autologous stem cell transplantation (brentuximab vedotin exposure was variable). Under best response, outcomes were complete response, partial response or progressive disease. A note on this clone: Its specificity is unknown.

V is TRBV7-9 and J is TRBJ2-7; unclear D gene. This receptor was identified in a human donor with classical Hodgkin lymphoma. This specimen was peripheral blood mononuclear cells (PBMCs), taken before the second cycle of nivolumab. In DNA form, the CDR3 reads TGTGCCAGCAGCCATCCTAAATCCTACGAGCAGTACTTC. It translates to CASSHPKSYEQYF.